These 29 T cell receptor beta chains share one sample of origin, sequenced in a study of control samples from healthy donors and cancer patients. Libraries were prepared by immunoSEQ multiplex PCR; TCRdb keeps only in-frame clonotypes and omits some of them. The profile shows about 120,000 clones, about 87% of them singletons. The sample taken for sequencing was blood. The receptor source for this set is a man aged 25 to 40 in good health.

This chain joins TRBV11-2 and TRBJ2-1; 16 positions match TRBD2. J was trimmed by 9 bases and V by 5 bases; bases with no gene match: 10. Germline V gene lookup returns CDR1 SGHAT and CDR2 FQNNGV. The CDR3 runs 17 residues. The CDR3 sequence: CASSTGTSGGAESEQFF. The CDR3 DNA reads TGTGCCAGCAGCACCGGGACTAGCGGGGGGGCCGAGAGTGAGCAGTTCTTC.

Only one count was recorded for this clone. The chain carries TRBV5-1 and TRBJ1-3; TRBD1 is a possible D gene (6 bases). CDR3 length equals 14 residues. Between the trimmed V and J ends, which lost 3 bases and 4 bases, there was a span of 11 bases. The V gene's germline CDR1 is SGHRS and CDR2 YFSETQ. Here the CDR3 DNA reads TGCGCCAGCAGCTATGGGACACCAGGAAACACCATATATTTT. Translating it yields CASSYGTPGNTIYF.

The CDR3 DNA is TGTGCCAGCAGCTTAGGGAAAGCGGGGGACAAGTACTTC. As protein: CASSLGKAGDKYF. The chain couples TRBV7-9 to TRBJ2-7; 8 bases are shared with TRBD2. From germline, CDR1 is SEHNR and CDR2 FQNEAQ (reference sequence). With V trimmed by 1 base and J by 11 bases, 7 bases remained unmatched. The CDR3 is 13 residues long.

This clone appeared a few times. V gene TRBV5-4 combines with J gene TRBJ1-2; D call uncertain. V was pared by 7 bases and J by 3 bases, with 19 bases between. The CDR3 has 15 residues. The V gene's germline CDR1 is SGHNT and CDR2 YYREEE (reference sequence). This chain's CDR3 is CASSLESAGHYGYTF. CDR3 nucleotide sequence: TGTGCCAGCTCCCTAGAGTCGGCGGGCCACTATGGCTACACCTTC.

V is TRBV25-1 and J is TRBJ1-5; no clear D. The V gene's germline CDR1 is MGHDK and CDR2 SYGVNS. Trimming removed 3 bases from V and 5 bases from J, with 8 bases in between. The CDR3 runs 13 residues. The CDR3 loop is CASSEAGYQPQHF. The CDR3 bases are TGTGCCAGCAGTGAGGCAGGCTATCAGCCCCAGCATTTT.

The rearrangement joins TRBV5-6 to TRBJ1-3; tentatively, D is TRBD1 (6 bases). The CDR3 spans 17 residues. V shed 2 bases and J shed 1 base, with 16 bases lying between them. Germline CDR1 and CDR2: SGHDT and YYEEEE. The CDR3 sequence is CASSFGTLGASGNTIYF. CDR3 DNA: TGTGCCAGCAGCTTTGGGACCTTGGGGGCTTCTGGAAACACCATATATTTT.

This chain connects TRBV12-5 to TRBJ1-1; D is possibly TRBD1 (5 bases). This CDR3 has 13 residues. The germline V and J ends were trimmed by 1 base and 9 bases, with 12 bases remaining between them. Germline lookup yields CDR1 LGHNT and CDR2 FRNRAP. As DNA, the CDR3 is TGTGCTAGTGGTTTGGCGTCCGGGACTAAAGCTTTCTTT. Protein: CASGLASGTKAFF. Drawing the rest from reference TRBV12-5 and TRBJ1-1, the complete variable domain is DARVTQTPRHKVTEMGQEVTMRCQPILGHNTVFWYRQTMMQGLELLAYFRNRAPLDDSGMPKDRFSAEMPDATLATLKIQPSEPRDSAVYFCASGLASGTKAFFGQGTRLTVV.

This chain links TRBV19 with TRBJ2-5; 7 bases line up with TRBD1. V shed 6 bases, J shed 5 bases, and the junction held 6 bases outside the gene matches. The CDR3 covers 13 residues. Germline values: CDR1 LNHDA, CDR2 SQIVND (reference sequence). The CDR3 DNA is TGTGCCAGTAGATTAGGGGGCGCGGAGACCCAGTACTTC. Its translation is CASRLGGAETQYF. The whole variable domain, filled in from reference TRBV19 and TRBJ2-5, reads DGGITQSPKYLFRKEGQNVTLSCEQNLNHDAMYWYRQDPGQGLRLIYYSQIVNDFQKGDIAEGYSVSREKKESFPLTVTSAQKNPTAFYLCASRLGGAETQYFGPGTRLLVL.

The rearrangement links TRBV5-1 to TRBJ1-1, with D maybe TRBD1 (5 bases). The CDR3 consists of 13 residues. The V end was cut by 4 bases, the J end by 3 bases, with 10 bases between. From germline, CDR1 is SGHRS and CDR2 YFSETQ. The CDR3 here is CASSVGTYTEAFF. In nucleotides, the CDR3 is TGCGCCAGCAGCGTGGGGACTTACACTGAAGCTTTCTTT.

This clone was detected many times. The chain is built from TRBV19 and TRBJ1-2; 8 positions agree with TRBD1. Trimming at V came to 10 bases and at J to 9 bases, leaving 13 bases not matched to a gene. Germline loops: CDR1 LNHDA, CDR2 SQIVND (reference sequence). The CDR3 has 13 residues. This CDR3 reads CATREDRDRSYTF. DNA for the CDR3: TGTGCCACCCGGGAGGACAGGGATAGGAGCTACACCTTC.

This chain joins TRBV9 and TRBJ1-2; TRBD1 matches 9 bases. J was trimmed by 6 bases and V by 0 bases; bases with no gene match: 6. The germline CDR1 and CDR2 sequences are SGDLS and YYNGEE. The CDR3 loop spans 15 amino acids. In DNA, the CDR3 is TGTGCCAGCAGCGTAGGATTAAGGACAGGGGATGGCTACACCTTC. Protein product: CASSVGLRTGDGYTF.

The chain is built from TRBV5-1 and TRBJ2-3; no clear D. In germline, CDR1 is SGHRS, CDR2 YFSETQ. CDR3 length: 14 amino acids. V was clipped by 4 bases and J by 3 bases, with 12 bases between them. Written as DNA, the CDR3 is TGCGCCAGCAGCGTCTCGAGACCTACAGATACGCAGTATTTT. Its translation: CASSVSRPTDTQYF.

V usage is TRBV19 and J usage is TRBJ2-1, with D possibly matching TRBD2 (5 bases). Per the germline V gene, CDR1 is LNHDA and CDR2 is SQIVND (reference sequence). Trimming took 6 bases from V and 9 from J, leaving 15 bases between them. There are 13 residues in the CDR3. CDR3 residues: CASSPSSASEQFF. As DNA, the CDR3 is TGTGCCAGTAGCCCTAGCTCCGCGAGTGAGCAGTTCTTC.

This clone was seen only a few times. The gene calls are TRBV5-1 and TRBJ1-4, with 8 bases lining up with TRBD1. The junction had 6 bases not matched to a gene; V was cut back by 7 bases and J by 4 bases. The CDR3 runs 14 residues. Germline CDR1 SGHRS, CDR2 YFSETQ. The CDR3 protein is CASGLTGDNEKLFF. The CDR3 region has the DNA TGCGCCAGCGGTCTGACAGGGGATAATGAAAAACTGTTTTTT. The whole variable domain, filled in from reference TRBV5-1 and TRBJ1-4, reads KAGVTQTPRYLIKTRGQQVTLSCSPISGHRSVSWYQQTPGQGLQFLFEYFSETQRNKGNFPGRFSGRQFSNSRSEMNVSTLELGDSALYLCASGLTGDNEKLFFGSGTQLSVL.

This clone was detected once. The chain links TRBV25-1 to TRBJ2-3; 13 positions match TRBD2. The CDR3 length is 18 residues. Germline V gives CDR1 MGHDK, CDR2 SYGVNS. V was pared by 4 bases and J by 0 bases, with 7 bases of the junction left unmatched. CDR3 sequence reads: CASSAGTSGTLSTDTQYF. The CDR3 bases are TGTGCCAGCAGTGCCGGGACTAGCGGGACACTTAGCACAGATACGCAGTATTTT.

The DNA of the CDR3 is TGTGCCAGCAGCTTAACAGAAGACTCTGGAAACACCATATATTTT. It is translated as CASSLTEDSGNTIYF. The chain is built from TRBV11-3 and TRBJ1-3, with no clear D. Germline CDR1 SGHNT, CDR2 YENEEA. V was shortened by 2 bases and J by 0 bases, with 8 bases between the two germline ends. CDR3 length: 15 amino acids.

This sequence joins TRBV6-5 and TRBJ1-5; 7 nucleotides agree with TRBD1. Germline trimming cut 5 bases from V and 9 bases from J; bases unmatched to any gene: 10. This CDR3 comprises 14 residues. CDR1 and CDR2 from the germline V gene are MNHEY and SVGAGI. The CDR3 here is CASSPRDRQSPQHF. CDR3 sequence (DNA): TGTGCCAGCAGTCCCCGGGACAGACAATCGCCCCAGCATTTT.

A few counts support this clone. The chain is built from TRBV7-2 and TRBJ1-1, with D possibly TRBD1 on 6 matching bases. The germline V gene encodes CDR1 SGHTA and CDR2 FQGNSA. This CDR3 comprises 13 residues. Deletions cut 5 bases from V and 4 bases from J, with 11 bases between. The CDR3 DNA reads TGTGCCAGCAGCCCCGGACAGAGCACTGAAGCTTTCTTT. This translates into CASSPGQSTEAFF.

This chain connects TRBV19 to TRBJ2-1, with 9 bases matching TRBD1. The CDR3 has 15 residues. The germline V gene encodes CDR1 LNHDA and CDR2 SQIVND (reference sequence). V shed 4 bases, J shed 3 bases, and the junction held 4 bases outside the gene matches. The CDR3 spells CASSTDRGFYNEQFF. For the CDR3, the DNA is TGTGCCAGTAGTACGGACAGGGGCTTCTACAATGAGCAGTTCTTC.

This rearrangement joins TRBV18 to TRBJ1-2, with unresolved D. The ends were cut back, 1 base at V and 8 bases at J, with 11 bases in the middle. The CDR3 consists of 13 residues. Germline V gene sequence: CDR1 KGHSH, CDR2 LQKENI. CDR3 amino acids: CASSPRRGDGYTF. CDR3 nucleotide sequence: TGTGCCAGCTCACCACGGAGAGGAGACGGCTACACCTTC. Drawing the rest from reference TRBV18 and TRBJ1-2, the complete variable domain is NAGVMQNPRHLVRRRGQEARLRCSPMKGHSHVYWYRQLPEEGLKFMVYLQKENIIDESGMPKERFSAEFPKEGPSILRIQQVVRGDSAAYFCASSPRRGDGYTFGSGTRLTVV.

The J gene is TRBJ2-5, the V gene TRBV6-5; maybe TRBD1 (6 bases). Germline loops: CDR1 MNHEY, CDR2 SVGAGI. V dropped 8 bases and J dropped 2 bases, with 15 bases sitting between them. There are 14 residues in the CDR3. CDR3 in DNA: TGTGCCAGCTTGAGGGACATCTTACAAGAGACCCAGTACTTC. It yields the protein CASLRDILQETQYF.

The chain employs TRBV12-5 and TRBJ1-2; perhaps TRBD1 as D (5 bases). CDR1 LGHNT and CDR2 FRNRAP come from the germline V gene. There are 16 residues in the CDR3. V lost 0 bases and J 8 bases, leaving 19 bases between the germline ends. CDR3 loop: CASGLVGTSKYSGYTF. For the CDR3, the DNA is TGTGCTAGTGGTTTGGTTGGGACCTCTAAATACTCCGGCTACACCTTC.

The gene calls are TRBV12-3 or TRBV12-4 and TRBJ2-7, with TRBD1 matching 8 bases. V shed 3 bases and J 6 bases; nucleotides not matched to a gene: 1. The CDR3 has 12 amino acids. The CDR3 DNA follows: TGTGCCAGCAGTTTTACAGGGGGCGAGCAGTACTTC. Protein: CASSFTGGEQYF.

This chain uses TRBV7-7 with TRBJ2-5, with a weak D call TRBD1 (6 bases). V was shortened by 4 bases and J by 0 bases, with 9 bases between the two germline ends. The germline CDR1 and CDR2 sequences are SSHAT and FNYEAQ (reference sequence). The CDR3 has 14 amino acids. The CDR3 DNA is TGTGCCAGCAGCTCCACAGGGTACCAAGAGACCCAGTACTTC. Its protein product is CASSSTGYQETQYF. The complete variable domain, with remaining parts taken from reference TRBV7-7 and TRBJ2-5, reads GAGVSQSPRYKVTKRGQDVTLRCDPISSHATLYWYQQALGQGPEFLTYFNYEAQPDKSGLPSDRFSAERPEGSISTLTIQRTEQRDSAMYRCASSSTGYQETQYFGPGTRLLVL.

J is TRBJ2-6 and V is TRBV7-7; D not certain. V lost 5 bases, J lost 0 bases, and 8 bases lay in between. CDR1 is SSHAT and CDR2 is FNYEAQ in the germline V gene (reference sequence). CDR3 length equals 15 residues. CDR3 sequence reads: CASSPQSSGANVLTF. The CDR3 region has the DNA TGTGCCAGCAGCCCACAGAGCTCTGGGGCCAACGTCCTGACTTTC.

This clone was counted between two and nine times. The chain joins TRBV6-5 to TRBJ1-1, with a possible D match to TRBD1 (6 bases). The CDR3 consists of 16 residues. The V end was cut by 2 bases, the J end by 7 bases, with 20 bases between. Germline CDR1 MNHEY, CDR2 SVGAGI. In DNA, the CDR3 is TGTGCCAGCAGTTACACAGGAGGGGGATTACACGGTGAAGCTTTCTTT. Translation: CASSYTGGGLHGEAFF.

The chain couples TRBV6-5 to TRBJ1-5; D not certain. Between the trimmed V and J ends, which lost 8 bases and 3 bases, there was a span of 14 bases. This CDR3 comprises 14 residues. Germline CDR1 MNHEY, CDR2 SVGAGI. CDR3 coding DNA: TGTGCCAGCCATACGGTGCAGCACAATCAGCCCCAGCATTTT. It yields the protein CASHTVQHNQPQHF.

The chain joins TRBV5-6 to TRBJ1-5; D is unresolved. V shed 2 bases and J shed 5 bases, with 11 bases lying between them. The CDR3 is 14 amino acids. Germline values: CDR1 SGHDT, CDR2 YYEEEE. The CDR3 sequence: CASSFGLGYQPQHF. CDR3 sequence (DNA): TGTGCCAGCAGCTTCGGCCTGGGCTATCAGCCCCAGCATTTT.

V is TRBV2 and J is TRBJ2-5; 10 bases map to TRBD2. Germline trimming cut 8 bases from V and 5 bases from J; bases unmatched to any gene: 14. Germline-derived CDR1 and CDR2 are SNHLY and FYNNEI. The CDR3 totals 16 residues. In DNA, the CDR3 is TGTGCCAGCGTCTTCCTCTCGGCTAGCGGGGGTGAGACCCAGTACTTC. Translating it yields CASVFLSASGGETQYF. The full variable domain, rest sourced from reference TRBV2 and TRBJ2-5, is EPEVTQTPSHQVTQMGQEVILRCVPISNHLYFYWYRQILGQKVEFLVSFYNNEISEKSEIFDDQFSVERPDGSNFTLKIRSTKLEDSAMYFCASVFLSASGGETQYFGPGTRLLVL.